Sequencing of this TCR beta chain was carried out in a study of control samples from healthy donors and cancer patients. Measured with immunoSEQ multiplex PCR; TCRdb has only the in-frame clones, and not every one. The profile shows around 120,000 clones, around 87% of them singletons. Germline values: CDR1 MDHEN, CDR2 SYDVKM. The CDR3 sequence is 17 residues long. V was shortened by 5 bases and J by 4 bases, with 21 bases between the two germline ends. The chain is built from TRBV28 and TRBJ1-3; unclear D gene. The sample taken for sequencing was blood. The sequence was collected from a man in his 60s in good health. The CDR3 nucleotides read TGTGCCAGCAGTCAAATCCGATTTGACGGTTACGGAAACACCATATATTTT. It is translated as CASSQIRFDGYGNTIYF.